This is a list of T cell receptor beta chains from one sample in a study of CD8+CD57+ T cells in acquired aplastic anemia. Via MiXCR, TCRdb re-called the reads, giving one row per CDR3 protein. This sample has some 200,000 distinct CDR3 sequences, with over 60% found just once. The sequenced sample was sorted CD4+, CD8+, or CD8+CD57+ T cells (not recorded which) from PBMCs. The source of these receptors is a human donor in good health. CDR3s include the opening cysteine and the closing phenylalanine or tryptophan. D genes are given only for firm matches. Only some rows state a clone size, as once, few, many or a class for expanded clones.

clone_size d_call j_call v_call cdr3_nt cdr3_aa
once - TRBJ1-1 TRBV24-1 TGTGCCACCAGTGATTTTGTGGGGGGATCCATGAACACTGAAGCTTTCTTT CATSDFVGGSMNTEAFF
many - TRBJ2-3 TRBV12-3/TRBV12-4 TGTGCCAGCAGCCCCCTGAGCACAGATACGCAGTATTTT CASSPLSTDTQYF
- - TRBJ2-7 TRBV4-2 TGTGCCAGCAGCCAAGGCCTAAAGGAACAAGAGTACTTC CASSQGLKEQEYF
- - TRBJ2-7 TRBV7-9 TGTGCCAGCAGCTTAAGTAGCAGGGGACGATCCTACGAGCAGTACTTC CASSLSSRGRSYEQYF
many TRBD2 TRBJ2-7 TRBV20-1 TGCAGTGCTAGAGTGCTGCGGGAGTCCTCCTACGAGCAGTACTTC CSARVLRESSYEQYF
- - TRBJ2-1 TRBV20-1 TGCAGTGTACAGCGGGACAGCTCCTACAATGAGCAGTTCTTC CSVQRDSSYNEQFF
- TRBD1 TRBJ2-2 TRBV7-7 TGTGCCAGCAGCCCAGACAGGGGGCTAGGCGGGGAGCTGTTTTTT CASSPDRGLGGELFF
- - TRBJ1-2 TRBV20-1 TGCAGTGCTAGGGTCTTCGGCCTAGCGGGGGGGGCAGCTGGCTACACCTTC CSARVFGLAGGAAGYTF
- TRBD1 TRBJ1-3 TRBV2 TGTGCCACCAACGAGGACAGGTCGTTCTCTGGAAACACCATATATTTT CATNEDRSFSGNTIYF
- - TRBJ1-1 TRBV29-1 TGTGCCAGCAGCTTAATCGGGTTGAGGAACACTGAAGCTTTCTTT CASSLIGLRNTEAFF
- - TRBJ2-7 TRBV27 TGTGCCAGCAGTTTACGGGCCTCCTACGAGCAGTACTTC CASSLRASYEQYF
- TRBD1 TRBJ2-7 TRBV6-1 TGTGCCAGCAGTTACGGCCAGGGGGCTGTATACGAGCAGTACTTC CASSYGQGAVYEQYF
many - TRBJ1-1 TRBV7-9 TGTGCCAGCAGCTTAGGAGGTGAGAACACTGAAGCTTTCTTT CASSLGGENTEAFF
once TRBD2 TRBJ2-1 TRBV24-1 TGTGCCACCAGTGATTTTGTGGCGGGGGGAGGGAATGAGCAGTTCTTC CATSDFVAGGGNEQFF
many TRBD2 TRBJ2-7 TRBV20-1 TGCAGTGCTTACGGGGGGGCCGGGTACGAGCAGTACTTC CSAYGGAGYEQYF
- - TRBJ2-1 TRBV20-1 TGCAGTGCCGTCCGACAGGTTAGCAATGAGCGGTTCTTC CSAVRQVSNERFF
- TRBD1 TRBJ2-5 TRBV7-3 TGTGCCAGCAGCTTACTCCGACCGGGACAGGGGGGGACCCAGTACTTC CASSLLRPGQGGTQYF
many TRBD2 TRBJ2-7 TRBV4-3 TGCGCCAGCAGCCAAGGCTTAGGAGCGGGGTACTACGAGCAGTACTTC CASSQGLGAGYYEQYF
- TRBD1 TRBJ2-2 TRBV24-1 TGTGCCACCAGGGGGGGGACAGGGGGCTACACCGGGGAGCTGTTTTTT CATRGGTGGYTGELFF
many TRBD1 TRBJ2-1 TRBV7-3 TGTGCCAGCAGCTTAGTGGGACAGGGGCCCTACAATGAGCAGTTCTTC CASSLVGQGPYNEQFF
- TRBD2 TRBJ2-7 TRBV5-1 TGTGCCGGCAGTTGGACCCGGGGCGGGGGATTCTACGAGCAGTACTTC CAGSWTRGGGFYEQYF
- - TRBJ2-7 TRBV24-1 TGTGCCAGCAGTTGGGCGGTTGGCAGGAGCTACGAGCAGTACTTC CASSWAVGRSYEQYF
once - TRBJ1-2 TRBV7-8 TGTGCCAGCAGCTTAGCGCGGGCAGGGAGAGGCTACACCTTC CASSLARAGRGYTF
- - TRBJ2-2 TRBV7-9 TGTGCCAGCAGCCCAGGCGGCCAGGGGAACACCGGGGAGCTGTTTTTT CASSPGGQGNTGELFF
- - TRBJ2-5 TRBV3-1 TGTGCCAGCAGCTTAATCGCAGAAGAGACCCAGTACTTC CASSLIAEETQYF
- - TRBJ1-2 TRBV12-3/TRBV12-4 TGTGCCAGCAGCCCCCTCGGGAAGGCGGCTGGCTACACCTTC CASSPLGKAAGYTF
- - TRBJ2-2 TRBV20-1 TGTAGTGCTTTCTCAGGGGAGCTGCTTTTT CSAFSGELLF
- TRBD2 TRBJ2-3 TRBV7-2 TGTGCCAGCAGCCCGGGACTACCCGTCACAGATACGCAGTATTTT CASSPGLPVTDTQYF
few TRBD1 TRBJ1-3 TRBV6-6 TGTGCCAGCAGACAGGGGTTTGAGTCTGGAAACACCATATATTTT CASRQGFESGNTIYF
few - TRBJ2-7 TRBV29-1 TGCAGCGTTGTCGAGGACCTGGGATACGAGCAGTACTTC CSVVEDLGYEQYF